These T cell receptor beta chains were read from a single sample in a study of blood T cell repertoires in COVID-19. The repertoire was sequenced with immunoSEQ multiplex PCR; TCRdb's copy has only in-frame clones and lacks some. The data contain some 200,000 clones, around 81% of them singletons. The sequenced sample consisted of PBMCs or T cells enriched from blood (not recorded which). The receptors were sampled from a man between 35 and 55 years old who had recovered from COVID-19. The CDR3 runs from the conserved cysteine through the conserved F or W. Fields, in order: J gene, V gene, clone size, D gene, CDR3 protein, CDR3 DNA. D genes are given only for firm matches. Expanded clones are given a class, and other clones once, few, many or no size at all.

j_call: TRBJ1-1
v_call: TRBV3-1/TRBV3-2
clone_size: NA
d_call: NA
cdr3_aa: CASSPTGTVNTEAFF
cdr3_nt: TGTGCCAGCAGCCCCACAGGGACGGTGAACACTGAAGCTTTCTTT

j_call: TRBJ2-7
v_call: TRBV6-5
clone_size: NA
d_call: TRBD2
cdr3_aa: CASRTTSGGSYEQYF
cdr3_nt: TGTGCCAGCAGAACAACTAGCGGGGGGAGCTACGAGCAGTACTTC

j_call: TRBJ1-2
v_call: TRBV18
clone_size: once
d_call: TRBD1
cdr3_aa: CASSPPGQEGGYTF
cdr3_nt: TGTGCCAGCTCACCACCGGGACAGGAGGGAGGCTACACCTTC

j_call: TRBJ2-7
v_call: TRBV28
clone_size: NA
d_call: NA
cdr3_aa: CASSLIGSADTLYEQYF
cdr3_nt: TGTGCCAGCAGTTTAATTGGCTCTGCGGATACTCTCTACGAGCAGTACTTC

j_call: TRBJ1-2
v_call: TRBV28
clone_size: NA
d_call: NA
cdr3_aa: CASTTLTPSLLRAANYGYTF
cdr3_nt: TGTGCCAGCACCACTCTCACACCTAGCCTCCTTAGGGCAGCTAACTATGGCTACACCTTC

j_call: TRBJ1-6
v_call: TRBV5-4
clone_size: NA
d_call: NA
cdr3_aa: CASSFTGYPPLHF
cdr3_nt: TGTGCCAGCAGCTTTACAGGGTATCCACCCCTCCACTTT

j_call: TRBJ2-7
v_call: TRBV11-3
clone_size: NA
d_call: TRBD1
cdr3_aa: CASSSGQGAYEQYF
cdr3_nt: TGTGCCAGCAGCTCCGGACAGGGGGCCTACGAGCAGTACTTC

j_call: TRBJ2-2
v_call: TRBV30
clone_size: NA
d_call: TRBD2
cdr3_aa: CAWPLAGGPEGELFF
cdr3_nt: TGTGCCTGGCCTTTAGCGGGGGGGCCAGAGGGGGAGCTGTTTTTT

j_call: TRBJ2-7
v_call: TRBV6-5
clone_size: NA
d_call: TRBD1
cdr3_aa: CASKQGENEQYF
cdr3_nt: TGTGCCAGCAAACAGGGGGAAAACGAGCAGTACTTC

j_call: TRBJ2-3
v_call: TRBV5-1
clone_size: NA
d_call: TRBD1
cdr3_aa: CASSRSTGLGTDTQYF
cdr3_nt: TGCGCCAGCAGCAGATCGACAGGGCTTGGCACAGATACGCAGTATTTT

j_call: TRBJ2-1
v_call: TRBV3-1/TRBV3-2
clone_size: NA
d_call: NA
cdr3_aa: CASSPETGNEQFF
cdr3_nt: TGTGCCAGCAGCCCTGAAACGGGCAATGAGCAGTTCTTC

j_call: TRBJ2-7
v_call: TRBV30
clone_size: NA
d_call: TRBD1
cdr3_aa: CAWSVTGNEQYF
cdr3_nt: TGTGCCTGGAGTGTGACAGGGAACGAGCAGTACTTC

j_call: TRBJ2-5
v_call: TRBV4-2
clone_size: NA
d_call: TRBD2
cdr3_aa: CASSHGLLAGGEETQYF
cdr3_nt: TGTGCCAGCAGCCATGGGTTACTAGCGGGGGGCGAAGAGACCCAGTACTTC

j_call: TRBJ2-6
v_call: TRBV7-3
clone_size: NA
d_call: NA
cdr3_aa: CASSLKGAGANVLTF
cdr3_nt: TGTGCCAGCAGCTTAAAAGGGGCTGGGGCCAACGTCCTGACTTTC

j_call: TRBJ1-1
v_call: TRBV7-8
clone_size: few
d_call: TRBD1
cdr3_aa: CASSNRGRGNTEAFF
cdr3_nt: TGTGCCAGCAGCAATAGGGGGCGCGGAAACACTGAAGCTTTCTTT

j_call: TRBJ1-2
v_call: TRBV9
clone_size: NA
d_call: NA
cdr3_aa: CASSARYGYTF
cdr3_nt: TGTGCCAGCAGCGCCCGGTATGGCTACACCTTC

j_call: TRBJ1-5
v_call: TRBV19
clone_size: NA
d_call: NA
cdr3_aa: CASSPTLGGARQPQHF
cdr3_nt: TGTGCCAGTAGTCCCACACTCGGGGGGGCTAGGCAGCCCCAGCATTTT

j_call: TRBJ2-7
v_call: TRBV27
clone_size: NA
d_call: NA
cdr3_aa: CASSFLGHEQYF
cdr3_nt: TGTGCCAGCAGTTTTTTGGGCCACGAGCAGTACTTC

j_call: TRBJ1-1
v_call: TRBV2
clone_size: NA
d_call: NA
cdr3_aa: CASKRGRYTEAFF
cdr3_nt: TGTGCCAGCAAACGGGGGAGGTACACTGAAGCTTTCTTT

j_call: TRBJ2-7
v_call: TRBV6-6
clone_size: once
d_call: TRBD1
cdr3_aa: CASSYGRGLYEQYF
cdr3_nt: TGTGCCAGCAGTTACGGCAGGGGGCTGTACGAGCAGTACTTC

j_call: TRBJ1-4
v_call: TRBV7-2
clone_size: NA
d_call: NA
cdr3_aa: CASSLRSSRFNEKLFF
cdr3_nt: TGTGCCAGCAGCTTAAGGTCCTCGAGGTTTAATGAAAAACTGTTTTTT

j_call: TRBJ2-3
v_call: TRBV3-1/TRBV3-2
clone_size: NA
d_call: NA
cdr3_aa: CASSQGWAGKTDTQYF
cdr3_nt: TGTGCCAGCAGCCAAGGATGGGCGGGGAAAACAGATACGCAGTATTTT